Shown below are 30 T cell receptor beta chains from a single sample sequenced in a study of cytomegalovirus exposure and HLA in healthy donors. The study ran its PCR with 60 Vbeta and 13 Jbeta primers. The method was immunoSEQ multiplex PCR; TCRdb's version includes in-frame clones alone and lacks a portion of them. The profile shows about 150,000 clones, approximately 80% of them singletons. The sequencing input was PBMCs. The receptors were sampled from a man between 25 and 39 years old in good health and CMV-seropositive.

The J gene is TRBJ1-2, the V gene TRBV7-9; maybe TRBD1 (5 bases). CDR1 and CDR2 (germline): SEHNR, FQNEAQ (reference sequence). CDR3 length: 13 amino acids. With 5 bases removed from V and 1 base from J, the gap between germline ends came to 8 bases. CDR3 in amino acids: CASSHDSNYGYTF. The CDR3 bases are TGTGCCAGCAGCCACGACAGTAACTATGGCTACACCTTC.

The chain is built from TRBV4-1 and TRBJ1-1; TRBD1 agrees at 8 bases. Germline V lookup: CDR1 MGHRA, CDR2 YSYEKL. V lost 3 bases, J lost 6 bases, and 6 bases stayed unmatched. The CDR3 sequence is 14 residues long. Here the CDR3 DNA reads TGCGCCAGCAGCCAGTTAGACAGGGGTGCTGAAGCTTTCTTT. Translating it yields CASSQLDRGAEAFF.

The rearrangement joins TRBV5-4 to TRBJ2-7; TRBD2 aligns across 13 bases. The V segment lost 3 bases and the J segment 5 bases; nucleotides outside the gene matches: 5. This CDR3 contains 15 residues. Germline CDR1 SGHNT, CDR2 YYREEE (reference sequence). CDR3 sequence: CASSSRTSGSHEQYF. The CDR3 DNA reads as TGTGCCAGCAGCTCCCGGACTAGCGGGAGCCACGAGCAGTACTTC.

This chain joins TRBV6-1 and TRBJ2-7; 7 nucleotides agree with TRBD1. V lost 2 bases and J lost 2; bases outside the gene matches: 6. The CDR3 extends over 15 amino acids. The germline gives CDR1 MNHNS, CDR2 SASEGT. CDR3 coding DNA: TGTGCCAGCAGTGAAACGGGACAGAATCCCTACGAGCAGTACTTC. Translating it yields CASSETGQNPYEQYF.

This chain connects TRBV6-5 to TRBJ2-7; D is unclear. The CDR3 extends over 15 amino acids. Deletions cut 6 bases from V and 2 bases from J, with 17 bases between. Germline-derived CDR1 and CDR2 are MNHEY and SVGAGI. The CDR3 sequence: CASSSAHSPTYEQYF. The CDR3 nucleotides read TGTGCCAGCAGCTCCGCTCACAGTCCAACCTACGAGCAGTACTTC.

The chain is built from TRBV6-6 and TRBJ2-1, with 10 bases matching TRBD2. This CDR3 comprises 15 residues. From germline, CDR1 is MNHNY and CDR2 SVGAGI (reference sequence). Losses at the gene ends were 2 bases for V and 7 bases for J; bases not matched to a gene: 5. CDR3 coding DNA: TGTGCCAGCAGTTACCCCGGACTAGCGGATAATGAGCAGTTCTTC. Amino acid sequence: CASSYPGLADNEQFF.

The CDR3 DNA reads as TGTGCCTGGAGTGCCGGACAGTTCGAGCAGTACTTC. It codes for CAWSAGQFEQYF. The V gene is TRBV30, the J gene TRBJ2-7; D may be TRBD1 (6 bases). V lost 1 base and J 6 bases, leaving 10 bases between the germline ends. The CDR3 length is 12 residues. Germline V gene sequence: CDR1 GTSNPN, CDR2 SVGIG (reference sequence).

The chain uses TRBV2 and TRBJ1-5; 7 nucleotides align to TRBD1. Trimming at V came to 7 bases and at J to 5 bases, leaving 8 bases not matched to a gene. Per the germline V gene, CDR1 is SNHLY and CDR2 is FYNNEI. This CDR3 region has 14 residues. Written as DNA, the CDR3 is TGTGCCAGCACCCAAACGAGGGGGCATCAGCCCCAGCATTTT. Translation: CASTQTRGHQPQHF.

The chain uses TRBV2 and TRBJ2-5; 11 bases fit TRBD2. This CDR3 has 16 amino acids. The V and J ends lost 3 bases and 5 bases, in that order; junction bases with no gene match: 8. Germline CDR1 reads SNHLY; CDR2 reads FYNNEI. CDR3 amino acids: CASSDSLAGGSETQYF. The CDR3, as DNA: TGTGCCAGCAGTGACTCCCTAGCGGGAGGATCGGAGACCCAGTACTTC.

The table lists this clone with a count of one. The sample carries other DNA sequences with the same CDR3. The rearrangement uses TRBV9 and TRBJ1-3, with D perhaps TRBD1 (6 bases). Germline assignment: CDR1 SGDLS and CDR2 YYNGEE. The CDR3 is made up of 15 amino acids. Trimming shortened V by 4 bases and J by 4 bases, and 15 bases separated the two germline ends. The CDR3 DNA reads TGTGCCAGCAGCCTAAGTCAACAGGGAGGAAACACCATATATTTT. Residues: CASSLSQQGGNTIYF.

This chain uses TRBV6-6 with TRBJ2-3; TRBD2 agrees at 8 bases. Germline V gene data show CDR1 as MNHNY and CDR2 as SVGAGI (reference sequence). The V segment lost 2 bases and the J segment 13 bases; nucleotides outside the gene matches: 5. This CDR3 is 12 amino acids long. DNA for the CDR3: TGTGCCAGCAGTTACGATCCGCGGGAGGAGTATTTT. It codes for CASSYDPREEYF.

The CDR3 is CSVGGTGKGGELFF. CDR3 bases: TGCAGCGTTGGGGGGACAGGCAAAGGGGGGGAGCTGTTTTTT. The chain uses TRBV29-1 and TRBJ2-2, with 8 positions matching TRBD1. CDR1 is SQVTM and CDR2 is ANQGSEA in the germline V gene. This CDR3 comprises 14 residues. V trimming: 4 bases; J trimming: 8 bases; junction bases outside the gene matches: 9.

In its sample, this clone was seen once. The chain carries TRBV23-1 and TRBJ1-5, with D perhaps matching TRBD1 (6 bases). TRBV23-1 is noted as an ORF with a role that remains uncertain. Trimming pared 6 bases from V and 2 bases from J, leaving 20 bases between. The CDR3 runs 17 residues. For the CDR3, the DNA is TGCGCCAGCAGCCCATGGAAAGGGGGTAGCGGCAATCAGCCCCAGCATTTT. Translating gives CASSPWKGGSGNQPQHF.

The chain couples TRBV12-5 to TRBJ2-2; D is undetermined. V gave up 0 bases and J gave up 8 bases, with 4 bases separating them. The CDR3 totals 12 residues. CDR1 and CDR2 (germline): LGHNT, FRNRAP. CDR3: CASGLVYGELFF. CDR3 in DNA: TGTGCTAGTGGTTTGGTATATGGGGAGCTGTTTTTT.

The chain has TRBV27 and TRBJ1-5; perhaps TRBD1 as D (6 bases). Per germline, CDR1 MNHEY and CDR2 SMNVEV (reference sequence). Trimming took 1 base from V and 5 from J, leaving 12 bases between them. The CDR3 length is 15 residues. The CDR3 sequence: CASSLFAGAHQPQHF. The CDR3 bases are TGTGCCAGCAGTTTATTTGCGGGGGCGCATCAGCCCCAGCATTTT.

CDR3 DNA: TGTGCCAGCAGTTTATTACCCCCCAGGGCCCAAGAGACCCAGTACTTC. Translation gives CASSLLPPRAQETQYF. This sequence joins TRBV28 and TRBJ2-5; TRBD1 might be the D (5 bases). Trimming cost V 1 base and J 1 base, with 13 bases left between them. CDR1 is MDHEN, CDR2 SYDVKM, per germline. CDR3 length equals 16 residues.

Of note for this clone: Other DNA sequences in the same sample also yield this CDR3. The chain has TRBV19 and TRBJ2-3, with 8 positions matching TRBD1. Germline loops: CDR1 LNHDA, CDR2 SQIVND (reference sequence). With V trimmed by 5 bases and J by 6 bases, 4 bases remained unmatched. This CDR3 spans 13 amino acids. The CDR3 region is CASSGQGGDTQYF. The CDR3 DNA reads TGTGCCAGTAGTGGACAGGGCGGGGATACGCAGTATTTT.

This clone was seen once. V and J are TRBV14 and TRBJ2-3; 14 positions agree with TRBD2. The ends lost 4 bases at V and 7 bases at J; junction bases unmatched: 10. The CDR3 contains 17 residues. The germline CDR1 and CDR2 sequences are SGHDN and FVKESK. CDR3 sequence reads: CASSPDETSGRAYTQYF. In nucleotides, the CDR3 is TGTGCCAGCAGCCCCGACGAGACTAGCGGGAGGGCCTATACGCAGTATTTT.

This chain uses TRBV9 with TRBJ1-2; perhaps TRBD1 as D (5 bases). CDR1 and CDR2 from the germline V gene are SGDLS and YYNGEE. Trimming took 1 base from V and 4 from J, leaving 11 bases between them. The CDR3 has 14 residues. This CDR3 reads CASSVNSQGYGYTF. The CDR3 DNA reads TGTGCCAGCAGCGTAAATTCGCAGGGCTATGGCTACACCTTC.

The rearrangement uses TRBV28 and TRBJ2-5, with TRBD2 identical over 8 bases. Germline values: CDR1 MDHEN, CDR2 SYDVKM. With V trimmed by 10 bases and J by 3 bases, 7 bases remained unmatched. This CDR3 spans 13 amino acids. CDR3 DNA: TGTGCCACTTCAAGCGGGAGTGAAGAGACCCAGTACTTC. Amino acid sequence: CATSSGSEETQYF. Full variable domain (outside the CDR3, taken from reference TRBV28 and TRBJ2-5): DVKVTQSSRYLVKRTGEKVFLECVQDMDHENMFWYRQDPGLGLRLIYFSYDVKMKEKGDIPEGYSVSREKKERFSLILESASTNQTSMYLCATSSGSEETQYFGPGTRLLVL.

The J gene is TRBJ1-5, the V gene TRBV19, with a possible D match to TRBD1 (5 bases). V lost 1 base and J lost 1, with 14 bases in between. This CDR3 is 17 amino acids long. CDR1 and CDR2 from the germline V gene are LNHDA and SQIVND (reference sequence). The CDR3: CASSIGGAGLSNQPQHF. DNA of the CDR3: TGTGCCAGTAGTATAGGAGGCGCAGGGTTAAGCAATCAGCCCCAGCATTTT.

The V gene is TRBV7-3, the J gene TRBJ2-3; possible D gene TRBD2, 5 bases. V lost 5 bases to trimming and J lost 0 bases, with 9 bases between them. In germline, CDR1 is SGHTA, CDR2 FQGTGA. This CDR3 region has 14 residues. CDR3 amino acids: CASSPRGSTDTQYF. CDR3 coding DNA: TGTGCCAGCAGCCCCCGGGGAAGCACAGATACGCAGTATTTT.

This clone has only a few counts. Mismatch with germline at one junction end may stem from a read error. The gene calls are TRBV7-9 and TRBJ2-7; D remains unclear. In germline, CDR1 is SEHNR, CDR2 FQNEAQ (reference sequence). The CDR3 runs to 11 residues. The chain's CDR3 is CSSSPSYEQYF. In nucleotides, the CDR3 is TGTTCCAGCAGCCCATCCTACGAGCAGTACTTC.

This chain connects TRBV9 to TRBJ2-2; no clear D. The CDR3 is 15 amino acids. Per germline, CDR1 SGDLS and CDR2 YYNGEE. Trimming took 3 bases from V and 0 from J, leaving 9 bases between them. The CDR3 here is CASSDQVSNTGELFF. In nucleotides, the CDR3 is TGTGCCAGCAGCGATCAGGTTTCGAACACCGGGGAGCTGTTTTTT.

The table lists this clone with a few counts. Additional DNA sequences in this sample encode the identical CDR3. The chain recombines TRBV6-1 with TRBJ2-1; 10 nucleotides align to TRBD1. Unmatched junction bases numbered 12, after V lost 4 bases and J lost 15 bases. This CDR3 is built from 14 residues. CDR1 is MNHNS, CDR2 SASEGT, per germline. CDR3 protein: CASSVRGPGQGMFF. CDR3 bases: TGTGCCAGCAGTGTTCGGGGACCGGGACAGGGGATGTTCTTC.

The chain is built from TRBV21-1 and TRBJ1-3; the table's D call, TRBD1, has no DNA check behind it. TRBV21-1 is assigned pseudogene status. The CDR3 contains 20 residues. DNA for the CDR3: TGTGCCAGCAGCGCGGTAAATGAACAGGGACCCGCTGGAACTGGAAACACCATATATTTT. Translating gives CASSAVNEQGPAGTGNTIYF.

V gene TRBV4-2 combines with J gene TRBJ2-5; 7 bases line up with TRBD1. Unmatched junction bases numbered 12, after V lost 0 bases and J lost 5 bases. CDR1 LGHNA and CDR2 YNFKEQ come from the germline V gene. This CDR3 comprises 17 residues. The CDR3: CASSQDIRGLFKETQYF. The CDR3 DNA sequence: TGTGCCAGCAGCCAAGATATAAGGGGGCTTTTTAAGGAGACCCAGTACTTC.

This clone was counted between two and nine times. The chain employs TRBV30 and TRBJ1-4; D remains ambiguous. V gave up 0 bases and J gave up 5 bases, with 10 bases separating them. This CDR3 is built from 14 residues. Germline CDR1 reads GTSNPN; CDR2 reads SVGIG (reference sequence). The CDR3: CAWSVNSANEKLFF. CDR3 DNA: TGTGCCTGGAGTGTTAATAGTGCCAATGAAAAACTGTTTTTT.

This clone was found a few times. The chain couples TRBV5-4 to TRBJ2-7; TRBD2 matches 7 bases. Germline trimming cut 4 bases from V and 7 bases from J; bases unmatched to any gene: 14. Germline V gene lookup returns CDR1 SGHNT and CDR2 YYREEE (reference sequence). The CDR3 extends over 15 amino acids. In DNA, the CDR3 is TGTGCCAGCAGCCACCTAAGCGGGGACGAGGGGGAGCAGTACTTC. It yields the protein CASSHLSGDEGEQYF.

V usage is TRBV7-9 and J usage is TRBJ2-6; D is perhaps TRBD1 (5 bases). The CDR3 runs to 15 residues. V dropped 5 bases and J dropped 2 bases, with 10 bases sitting between them. From germline, CDR1 is SEHNR and CDR2 FQNEAQ (reference sequence). CDR3: CASSLQGTGANVLTF. CDR3 sequence (DNA): TGTGCCAGCAGCCTTCAGGGTACTGGGGCCAACGTCCTGACTTTC.